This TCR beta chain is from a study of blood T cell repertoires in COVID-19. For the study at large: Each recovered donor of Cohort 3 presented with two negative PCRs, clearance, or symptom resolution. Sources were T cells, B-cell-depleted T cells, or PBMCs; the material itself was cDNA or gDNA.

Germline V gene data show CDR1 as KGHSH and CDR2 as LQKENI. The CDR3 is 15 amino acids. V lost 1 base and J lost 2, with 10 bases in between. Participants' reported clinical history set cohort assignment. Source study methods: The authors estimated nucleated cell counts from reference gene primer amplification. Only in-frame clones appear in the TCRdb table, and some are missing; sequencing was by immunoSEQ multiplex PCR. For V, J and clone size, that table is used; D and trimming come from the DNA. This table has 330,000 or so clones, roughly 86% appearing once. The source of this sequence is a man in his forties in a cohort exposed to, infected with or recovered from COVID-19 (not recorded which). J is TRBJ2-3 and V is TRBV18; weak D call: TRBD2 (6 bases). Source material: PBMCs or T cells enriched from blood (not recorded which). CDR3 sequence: CASSPRRVITDTQYF. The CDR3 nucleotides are TGTGCCAGCTCACCACGGAGGGTTATCACAGATACGCAGTATTTT. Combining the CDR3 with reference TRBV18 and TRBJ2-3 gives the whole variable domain NAGVMQNPRHLVRRRGQEARLRCSPMKGHSHVYWYRQLPEEGLKFMVYLQKENIIDESGMPKERFSAEFPKEGPSILRIQQVVRGDSAAYFCASSPRRVITDTQYFGPGTRLTVL.